The rows below give T cell receptor beta chains drawn from one sample of a study of blood T cells in healthy people across ages. TCRdb re-analysed the 5' RACE reads in MiXCR, keeping a single row per CDR3 protein. The repertoire holds over a million distinct CDR3 sequences, roughly 59% seen once, with 6.7% in the top ten. Sequencing was performed on blood. Receptor source: a man aged 18 to 30 in good health. Each CDR3 is given with its conserved first and last residue. D genes are given only for firm matches. Size is stated for part of the rows, as once, few or many counts, or as a class when the clone is expanded.

abundance	d_gene	j_gene	v_gene	CDR3nt	CDR3aa
NA	NA	TRBJ1-6	TRBV5-1	TGCGCCAGCACCAAGACCGATAGTTCCTATAATTCACCCCTCCACTTT	CASTKTDSSYNSPLHF
NA	NA	TRBJ2-5	TRBV25-1	TGTGCCAGCAGTGAAACTGGGGGGTTGCAAGAGACCCAGTACTTC	CASSETGGLQETQYF
NA	NA	TRBJ2-3	TRBV7-2	TGTGCCAGCAGCTTAGTCGGCGGCAAAGGAGATACGCAGTATTTT	CASSLVGGKGDTQYF
few	NA	TRBJ2-5	TRBV27	TGTGCCAGCAGTTTCACAAATCAAGAGACCCAGTACTTC	CASSFTNQETQYF
few	NA	TRBJ2-7	TRBV28	TGTGCCAGCAGGTCACCATACGAGCAGTACTTC	CASRSPYEQYF
NA	TRBD1	TRBJ1-5	TRBV5-1	TGCGCCAGCAGCCCAACCACCGCCGGGACAGGGGGCTATCAGCCCCAGCATTTT	CASSPTTAGTGGYQPQHF
NA	NA	TRBJ2-7	TRBV5-6	TGTGCCAGCAGCGCGGGCCGGGGCCACTCCTACGAGCAGTACTTC	CASSAGRGHSYEQYF
once	NA	TRBJ2-1	TRBV2	TGTGCCAGCAGAGAAGACTACAATGAGCAGTTCTTC	CASREDYNEQFF
NA	TRBD1	TRBJ2-5	TRBV6-5	TGTGCCAGCAGTTACGGGACAGAATTAGAGACCCAGTACTTC	CASSYGTELETQYF
NA	NA	TRBJ2-5	TRBV19	TGTGCCAGTAAAATGACTAACCGCGTACAAGAGACCCAGTACTTC	CASKMTNRVQETQYF
NA	NA	TRBJ2-3	TRBV3-1	TGTGCCAGCAGCCAACGGGTCTACTCTAGCACAGATACGCAGTATTTT	CASSQRVYSSTDTQYF